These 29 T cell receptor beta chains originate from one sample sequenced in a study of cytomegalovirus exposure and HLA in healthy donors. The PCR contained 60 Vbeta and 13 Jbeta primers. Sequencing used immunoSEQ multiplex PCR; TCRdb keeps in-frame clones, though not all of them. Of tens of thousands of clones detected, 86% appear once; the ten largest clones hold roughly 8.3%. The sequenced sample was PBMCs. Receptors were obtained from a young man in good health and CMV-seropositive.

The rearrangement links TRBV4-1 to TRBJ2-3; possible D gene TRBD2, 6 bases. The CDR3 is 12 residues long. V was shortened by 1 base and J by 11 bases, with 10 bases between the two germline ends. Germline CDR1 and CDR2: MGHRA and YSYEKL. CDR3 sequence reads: CASSQVGLGQYF. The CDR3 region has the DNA TGCGCCAGCAGCCAAGTGGGACTTGGGCAGTATTTT.

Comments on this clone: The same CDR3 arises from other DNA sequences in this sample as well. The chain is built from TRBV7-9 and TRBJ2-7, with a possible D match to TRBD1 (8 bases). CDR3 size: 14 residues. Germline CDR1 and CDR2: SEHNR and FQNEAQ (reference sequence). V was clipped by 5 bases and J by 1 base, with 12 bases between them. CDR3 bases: TGTGCCAGCAGCCTACAGGGGGGGTCCTACGAGCAGTACTTC. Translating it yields CASSLQGGSYEQYF.

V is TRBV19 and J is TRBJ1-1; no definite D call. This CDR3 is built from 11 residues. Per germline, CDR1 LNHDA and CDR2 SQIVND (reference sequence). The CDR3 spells CATVMNTEAFF. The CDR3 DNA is TGTGCTACGGTAATGAACACTGAAGCTTTCTTT.

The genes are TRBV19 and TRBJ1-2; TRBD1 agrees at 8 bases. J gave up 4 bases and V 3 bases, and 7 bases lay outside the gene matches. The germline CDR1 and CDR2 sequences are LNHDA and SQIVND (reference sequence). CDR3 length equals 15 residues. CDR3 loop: CASSIGQTGAYGYTF. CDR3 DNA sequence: TGTGCCAGTAGTATCGGACAGACAGGGGCCTATGGCTACACCTTC. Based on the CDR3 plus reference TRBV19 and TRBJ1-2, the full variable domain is DGGITQSPKYLFRKEGQNVTLSCEQNLNHDAMYWYRQDPGQGLRLIYYSQIVNDFQKGDIAEGYSVSREKKESFPLTVTSAQKNPTAFYLCASSIGQTGAYGYTFGSGTRLTVV.

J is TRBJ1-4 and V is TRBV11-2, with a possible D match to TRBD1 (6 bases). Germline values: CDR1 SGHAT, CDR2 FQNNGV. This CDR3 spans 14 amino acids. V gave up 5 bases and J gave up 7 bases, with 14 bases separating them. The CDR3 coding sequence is TGTGCCAGCAGCCCCCAGGGGTGGGGTGAAAAACTGTTTTTT. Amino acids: CASSPQGWGEKLFF.

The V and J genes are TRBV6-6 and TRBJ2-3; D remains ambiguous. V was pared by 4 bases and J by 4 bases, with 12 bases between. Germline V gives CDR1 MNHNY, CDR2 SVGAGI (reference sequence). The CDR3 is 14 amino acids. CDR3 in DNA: TGTGCCAGCAGTTCTCCTCGTGAGTCAGATACGCAGTATTTT. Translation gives CASSSPRESDTQYF.

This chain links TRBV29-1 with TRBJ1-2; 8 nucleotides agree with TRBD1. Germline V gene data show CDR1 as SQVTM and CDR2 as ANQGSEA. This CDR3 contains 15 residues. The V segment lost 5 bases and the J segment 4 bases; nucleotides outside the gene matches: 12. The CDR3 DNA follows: TGCAGCGTTTCGGGAACAGGGGGTTTTAGCTATGGCTACACCTTC. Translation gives CSVSGTGGFSYGYTF.

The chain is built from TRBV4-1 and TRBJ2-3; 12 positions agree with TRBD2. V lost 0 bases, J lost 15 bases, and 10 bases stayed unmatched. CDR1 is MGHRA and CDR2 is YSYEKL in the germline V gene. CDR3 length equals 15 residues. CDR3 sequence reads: CASSQDLTSGSGGYF. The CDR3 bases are TGCGCCAGCAGCCAAGATCTGACTAGCGGGAGTGGGGGTTATTTT.

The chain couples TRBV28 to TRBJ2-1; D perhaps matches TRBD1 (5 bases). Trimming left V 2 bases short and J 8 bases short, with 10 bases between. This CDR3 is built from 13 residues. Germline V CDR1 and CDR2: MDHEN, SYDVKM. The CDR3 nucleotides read TGTGCCAGCAGTTTACAGGGATCACATGAGCAGTTCTTC. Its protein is CASSLQGSHEQFF.

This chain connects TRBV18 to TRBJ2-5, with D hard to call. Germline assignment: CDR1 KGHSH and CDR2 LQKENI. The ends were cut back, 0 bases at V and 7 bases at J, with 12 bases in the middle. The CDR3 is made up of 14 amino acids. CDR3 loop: CASSPPGSSGTQYF. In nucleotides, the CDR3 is TGTGCCAGCTCACCACCGGGCTCCTCAGGGACCCAGTACTTC.

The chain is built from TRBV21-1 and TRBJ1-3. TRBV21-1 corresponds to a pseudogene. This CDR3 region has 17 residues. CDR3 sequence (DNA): TGTGCCAGCAGCAAAGGTTGCGGGTATTTGTTGGGAAACACCATATATTTT. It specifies CASSKGCGYLLGNTIYF.

The CDR3 bases are TGTGCCAGCAGCCGTCAGGGGCGCGAGCAGTACTTC. Translated, it gives CASSRQGREQYF. The J gene is TRBJ2-7, the V gene TRBV13, with a possible D match to TRBD1 (6 bases). Deletions cut 5 bases from V and 6 bases from J, with 11 bases between. Looked up from germline, CDR1 is PRHDT and CDR2 is FYEKMQ (reference sequence). The CDR3 totals 12 residues.

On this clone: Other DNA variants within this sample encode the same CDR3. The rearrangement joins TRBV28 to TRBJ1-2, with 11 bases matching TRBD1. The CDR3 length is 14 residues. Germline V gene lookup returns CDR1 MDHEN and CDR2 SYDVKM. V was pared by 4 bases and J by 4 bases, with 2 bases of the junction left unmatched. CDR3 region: CASSSDRGPYGYTF. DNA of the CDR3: TGTGCCAGCAGTTCGGACAGGGGGCCCTATGGCTACACCTTC.

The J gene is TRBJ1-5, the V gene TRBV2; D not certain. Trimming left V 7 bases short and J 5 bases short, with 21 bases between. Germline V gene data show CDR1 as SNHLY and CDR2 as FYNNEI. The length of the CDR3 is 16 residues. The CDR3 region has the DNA TGTGCCAGCACCCCGCGGTTCCCCGGTTACGATCAGCCCCAGCATTTT. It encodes CASTPRFPGYDQPQHF.

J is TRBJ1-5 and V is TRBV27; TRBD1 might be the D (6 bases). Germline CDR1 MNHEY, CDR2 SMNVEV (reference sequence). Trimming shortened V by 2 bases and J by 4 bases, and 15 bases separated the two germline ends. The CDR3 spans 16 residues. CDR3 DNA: TGTGCCAGCAGTTTAAGTGGTCAGGGGTGGAATCAGCCCCAGCATTTT. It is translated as CASSLSGQGWNQPQHF.

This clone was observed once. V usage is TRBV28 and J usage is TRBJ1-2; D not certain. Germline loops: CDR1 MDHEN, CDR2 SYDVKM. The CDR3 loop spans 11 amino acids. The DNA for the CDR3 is TGTGGAACCACAGTCAACTATGGCTACACCTTC. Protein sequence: CGTTVNYGYTF.

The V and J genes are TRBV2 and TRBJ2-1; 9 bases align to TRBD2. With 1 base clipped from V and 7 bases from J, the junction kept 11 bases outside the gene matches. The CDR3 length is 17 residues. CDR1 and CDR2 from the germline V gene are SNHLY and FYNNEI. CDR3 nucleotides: TGTGCCAGCAGTGAAGACGGCGGGAGGGTAGTACGGAATGAGCAGTTCTTC. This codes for CASSEDGGRVVRNEQFF.

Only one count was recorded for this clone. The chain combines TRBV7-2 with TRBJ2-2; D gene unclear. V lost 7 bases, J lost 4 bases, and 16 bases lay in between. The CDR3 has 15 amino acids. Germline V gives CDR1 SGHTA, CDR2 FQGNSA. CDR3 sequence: CASTQLISGTGELFF. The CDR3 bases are TGTGCCAGCACCCAGCTTATATCGGGCACCGGGGAGCTGTTTTTT.

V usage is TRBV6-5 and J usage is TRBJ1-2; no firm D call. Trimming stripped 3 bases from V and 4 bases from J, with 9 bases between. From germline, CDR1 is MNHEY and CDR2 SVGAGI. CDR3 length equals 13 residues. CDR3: CASSYGLPYGYTF. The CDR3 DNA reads TGTGCCAGCAGTTATGGCCTTCCCTATGGCTACACCTTC.

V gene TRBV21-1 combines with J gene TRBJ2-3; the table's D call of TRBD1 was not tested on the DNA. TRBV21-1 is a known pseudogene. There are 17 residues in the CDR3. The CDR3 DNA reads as TGTGCCAGCAGCAAAAAGGCCCGGGACAAGCGCACAGATACGCAGTATTTT. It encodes CASSKKARDKRTDTQYF.

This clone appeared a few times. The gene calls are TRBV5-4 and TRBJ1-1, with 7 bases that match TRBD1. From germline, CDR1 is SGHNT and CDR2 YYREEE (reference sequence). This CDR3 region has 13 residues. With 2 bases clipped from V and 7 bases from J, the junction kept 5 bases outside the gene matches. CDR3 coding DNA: TGTGCCAGCAGCTTAAGGGACAGCCATGAAGCTTTCTTT. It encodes CASSLRDSHEAFF.

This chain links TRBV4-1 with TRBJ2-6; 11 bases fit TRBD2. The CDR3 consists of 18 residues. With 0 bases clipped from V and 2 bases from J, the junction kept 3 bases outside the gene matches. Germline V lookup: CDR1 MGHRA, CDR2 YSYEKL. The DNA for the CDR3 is TGCGCCAGCAGCCAAGAGATAGCGGGAGGGGCTGGGGCCAACGTCCTGACTTTC. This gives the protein CASSQEIAGGAGANVLTF.

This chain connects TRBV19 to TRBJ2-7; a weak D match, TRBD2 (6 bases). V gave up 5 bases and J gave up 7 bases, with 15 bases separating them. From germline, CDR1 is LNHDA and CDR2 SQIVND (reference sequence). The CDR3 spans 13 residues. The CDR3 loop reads CASSPLAVTEQYF. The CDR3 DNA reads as TGTGCCAGTAGTCCATTAGCGGTTACGGAGCAGTACTTC.

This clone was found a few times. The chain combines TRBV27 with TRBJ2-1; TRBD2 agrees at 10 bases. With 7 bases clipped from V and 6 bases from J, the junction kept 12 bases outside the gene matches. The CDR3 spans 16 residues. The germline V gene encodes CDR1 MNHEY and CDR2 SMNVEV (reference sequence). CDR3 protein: CASTILRTSGFNEQFF. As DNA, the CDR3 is TGTGCCAGCACCATCCTCCGGACTAGCGGCTTCAATGAGCAGTTCTTC.

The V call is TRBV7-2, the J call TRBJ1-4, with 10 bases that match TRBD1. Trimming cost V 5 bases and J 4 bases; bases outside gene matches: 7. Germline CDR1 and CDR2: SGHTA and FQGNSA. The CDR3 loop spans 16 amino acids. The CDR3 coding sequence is TGTGCCAGCAGCGCGAGGAGGACAGGGGGTAATGAAAAACTGTTTTTT. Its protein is CASSARRTGGNEKLFF.

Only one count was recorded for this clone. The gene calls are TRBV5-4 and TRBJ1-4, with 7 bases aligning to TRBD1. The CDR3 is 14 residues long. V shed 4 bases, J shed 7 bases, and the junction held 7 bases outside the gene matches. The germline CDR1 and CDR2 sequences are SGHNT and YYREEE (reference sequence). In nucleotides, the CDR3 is TGTGCCAGCAGCACGGGACAGCGGAGTGAAAAACTGTTTTTT. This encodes CASSTGQRSEKLFF.

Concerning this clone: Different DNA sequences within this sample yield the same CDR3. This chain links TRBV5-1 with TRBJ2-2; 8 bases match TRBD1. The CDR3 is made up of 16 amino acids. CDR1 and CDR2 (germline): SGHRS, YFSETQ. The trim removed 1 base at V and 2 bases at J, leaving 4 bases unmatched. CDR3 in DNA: TGCGCCAGCAGCTTGACAGGACAGGGTAACACCGGGGAGCTGTTTTTT. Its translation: CASSLTGQGNTGELFF. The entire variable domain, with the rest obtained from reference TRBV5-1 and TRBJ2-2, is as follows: KAGVTQTPRYLIKTRGQQVTLSCSPISGHRSVSWYQQTPGQGLQFLFEYFSETQRNKGNFPGRFSGRQFSNSRSEMNVSTLELGDSALYLCASSLTGQGNTGELFFGEGSRLTVL.

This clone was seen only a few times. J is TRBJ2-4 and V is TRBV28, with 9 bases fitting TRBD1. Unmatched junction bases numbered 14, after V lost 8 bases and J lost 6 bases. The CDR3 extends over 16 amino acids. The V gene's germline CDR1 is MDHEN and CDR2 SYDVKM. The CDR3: CASLTGGWMGPNIQYF. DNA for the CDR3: TGTGCCAGCCTAACAGGGGGCTGGATGGGACCAAACATTCAGTACTTC.

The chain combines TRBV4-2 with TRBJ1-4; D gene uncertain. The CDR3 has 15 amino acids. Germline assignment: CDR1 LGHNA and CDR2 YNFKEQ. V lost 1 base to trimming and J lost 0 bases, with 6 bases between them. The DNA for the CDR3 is TGTGCCAGCAGCCAAGCAGGTGCAACTAATGAAAAACTGTTTTTT. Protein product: CASSQAGATNEKLFF.